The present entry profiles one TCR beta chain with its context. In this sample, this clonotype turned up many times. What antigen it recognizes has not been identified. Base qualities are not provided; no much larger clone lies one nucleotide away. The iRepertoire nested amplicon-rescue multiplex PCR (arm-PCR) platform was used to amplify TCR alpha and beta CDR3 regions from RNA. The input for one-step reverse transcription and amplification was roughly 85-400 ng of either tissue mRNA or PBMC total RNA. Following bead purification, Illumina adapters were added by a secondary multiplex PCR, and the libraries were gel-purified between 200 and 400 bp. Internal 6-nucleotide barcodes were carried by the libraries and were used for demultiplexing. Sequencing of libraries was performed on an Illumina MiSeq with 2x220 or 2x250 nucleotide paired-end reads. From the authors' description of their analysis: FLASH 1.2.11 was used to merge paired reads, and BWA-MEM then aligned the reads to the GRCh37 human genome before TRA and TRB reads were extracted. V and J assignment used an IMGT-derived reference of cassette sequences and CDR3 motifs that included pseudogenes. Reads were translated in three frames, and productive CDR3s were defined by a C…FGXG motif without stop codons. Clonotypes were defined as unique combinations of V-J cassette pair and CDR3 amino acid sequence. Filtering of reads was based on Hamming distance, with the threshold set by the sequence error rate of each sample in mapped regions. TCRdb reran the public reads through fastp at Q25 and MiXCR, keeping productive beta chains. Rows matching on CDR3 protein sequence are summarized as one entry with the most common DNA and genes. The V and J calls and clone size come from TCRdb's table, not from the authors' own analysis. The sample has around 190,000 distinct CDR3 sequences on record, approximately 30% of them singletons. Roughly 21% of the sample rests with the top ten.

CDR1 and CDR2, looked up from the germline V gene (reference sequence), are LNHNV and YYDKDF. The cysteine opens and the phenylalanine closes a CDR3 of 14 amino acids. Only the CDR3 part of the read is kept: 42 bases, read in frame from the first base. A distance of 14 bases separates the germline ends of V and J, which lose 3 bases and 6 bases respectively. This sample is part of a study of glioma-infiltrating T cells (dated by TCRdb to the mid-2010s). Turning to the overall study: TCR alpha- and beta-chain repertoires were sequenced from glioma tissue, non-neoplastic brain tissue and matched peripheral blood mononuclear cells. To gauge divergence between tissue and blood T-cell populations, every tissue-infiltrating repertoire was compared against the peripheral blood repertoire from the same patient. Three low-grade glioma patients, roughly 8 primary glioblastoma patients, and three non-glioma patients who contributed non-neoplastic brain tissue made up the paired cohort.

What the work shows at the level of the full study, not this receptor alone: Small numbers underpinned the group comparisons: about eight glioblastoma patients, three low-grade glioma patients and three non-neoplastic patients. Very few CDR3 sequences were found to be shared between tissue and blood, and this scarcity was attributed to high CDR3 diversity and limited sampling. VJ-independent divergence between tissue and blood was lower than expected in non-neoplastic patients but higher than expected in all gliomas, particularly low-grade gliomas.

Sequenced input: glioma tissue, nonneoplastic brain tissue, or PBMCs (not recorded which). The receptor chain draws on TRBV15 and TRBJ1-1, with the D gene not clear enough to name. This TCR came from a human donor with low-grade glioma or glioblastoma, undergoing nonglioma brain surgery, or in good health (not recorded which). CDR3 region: CATSSQGAGPEAFF. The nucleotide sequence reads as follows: TGTGCCACCAGCAGCCAAGGCGCCGGGCCTGAAGCTTTCTTT.